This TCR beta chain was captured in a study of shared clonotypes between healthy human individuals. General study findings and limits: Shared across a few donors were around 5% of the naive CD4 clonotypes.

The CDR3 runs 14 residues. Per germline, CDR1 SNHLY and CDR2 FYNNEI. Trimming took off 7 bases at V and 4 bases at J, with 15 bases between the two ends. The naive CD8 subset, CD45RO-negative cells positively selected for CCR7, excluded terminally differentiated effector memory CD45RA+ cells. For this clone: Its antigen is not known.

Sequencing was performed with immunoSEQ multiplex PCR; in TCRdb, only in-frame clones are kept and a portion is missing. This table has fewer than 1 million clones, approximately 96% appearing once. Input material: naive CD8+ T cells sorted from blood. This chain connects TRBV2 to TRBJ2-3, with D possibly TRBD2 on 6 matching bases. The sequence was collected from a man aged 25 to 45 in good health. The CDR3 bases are TGTGCCAGCAAGTCGGTAGGAGGGCCAGATACGCAGTATTTT. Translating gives CASKSVGGPDTQYF.